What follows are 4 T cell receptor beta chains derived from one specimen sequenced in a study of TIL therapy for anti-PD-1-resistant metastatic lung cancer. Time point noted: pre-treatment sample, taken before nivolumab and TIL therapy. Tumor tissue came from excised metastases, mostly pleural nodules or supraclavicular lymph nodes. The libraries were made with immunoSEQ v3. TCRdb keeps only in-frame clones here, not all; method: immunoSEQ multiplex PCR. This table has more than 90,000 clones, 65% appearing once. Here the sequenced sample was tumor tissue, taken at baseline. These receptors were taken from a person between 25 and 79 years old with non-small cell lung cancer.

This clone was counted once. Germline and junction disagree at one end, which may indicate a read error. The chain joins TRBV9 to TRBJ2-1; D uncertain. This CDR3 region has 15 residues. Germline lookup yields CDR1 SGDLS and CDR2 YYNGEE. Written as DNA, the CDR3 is TGTGCCGGCAGCGAAACAGAAAGCTCCTACAATGAGCAGTTCTTC. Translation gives CAGSETESSYNEQFF. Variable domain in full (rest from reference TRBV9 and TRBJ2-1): DSGVTQTPKHLITATGQRVTLRCSPRSGDLSVYWYQQSLDQGLQFLIQYYNGEERAKGNILERFSAQQFPDLHSELNLSSLELGDSALYFCAGSETESSYNEQFFGPGTRLTVL.

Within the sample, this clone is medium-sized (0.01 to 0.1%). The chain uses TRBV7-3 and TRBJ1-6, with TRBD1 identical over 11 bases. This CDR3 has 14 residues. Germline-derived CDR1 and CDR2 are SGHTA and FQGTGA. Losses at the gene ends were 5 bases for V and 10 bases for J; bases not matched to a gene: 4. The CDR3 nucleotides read TGTGCCAGCAGCGCCGGGACAGGGGGATCACCCCTCCACTTT. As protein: CASSAGTGGSPLHF.

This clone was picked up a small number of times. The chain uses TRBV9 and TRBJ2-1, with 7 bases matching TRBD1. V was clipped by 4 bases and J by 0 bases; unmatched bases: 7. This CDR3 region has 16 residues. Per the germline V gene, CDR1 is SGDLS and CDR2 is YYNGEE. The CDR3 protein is CASSPRQGSSYNEQFF. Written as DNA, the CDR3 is TGTGCCAGCAGCCCCCGACAGGGAAGCTCCTACAATGAGCAGTTCTTC.

The CDR3 coding sequence is TGCGCCAGCAGCTTGATAGGACAAGCTGAAGCTTTCTTT. Translating it yields CASSLIGQAEAFF. The chain is built from TRBV5-1 and TRBJ1-1, with D perhaps TRBD1 (5 bases). The V gene's germline CDR1 is SGHRS and CDR2 YFSETQ. This CDR3 region has 13 residues. V lost 1 base to trimming and J lost 6 bases, with 10 bases between them.